A single sample gave rise to the 30 T cell receptor beta chains below, sequenced in a study of T cell responses to AZD1222 COVID-19 vaccine. Sequenced by immunoSEQ multiplex PCR; TCRdb stores in-frame clones only, minus some. This table holds about 110,000 clones, about 95% found once. Sequenced material: peripheral blood, taken 28 days after the second AZD1222 dose. The receptors stem from an adult who received the AZD1222 COVID-19 vaccine.

The V gene is TRBV7-2, the J gene TRBJ1-2; D not resolved. V lost 2 bases and J lost 2, with 9 bases in between. This CDR3 has 14 amino acids. Germline-derived CDR1 and CDR2 are SGHTA and FQGNSA. The CDR3 DNA is TGTGCCAGCAGCTTATTTTTGTCAAACTATGGCTACACCTTC. This gives the protein CASSLFLSNYGYTF.

The chain is built from TRBV24-1 and TRBJ2-7; no clear D. Trimming stripped 10 bases from V and 5 bases from J, with 26 bases between. The germline CDR1 and CDR2 sequences are KGHDR and SFDVKD. There are 16 residues in the CDR3. The CDR3 spells CATGQRRSESSDEQYF. The CDR3, as DNA: TGTGCCACGGGTCAACGGCGAAGCGAGTCCAGTGACGAGCAGTACTTC.

The chain carries TRBV27 and TRBJ1-1; the D gene is possibly TRBD1 (5 bases). CDR3 length: 15 residues. Trimming removed 6 bases from V and 0 bases from J, with 14 bases in between. Germline V gene sequence: CDR1 MNHEY, CDR2 SMNVEV (reference sequence). The chain's CDR3 is CASSRQTQLNTEAFF. In DNA form, the CDR3 reads TGTGCCAGCAGCCGACAGACACAACTGAACACTGAAGCTTTCTTT.

V gene TRBV11-2 combines with J gene TRBJ1-6; D may be TRBD1 (6 bases). The CDR3 consists of 15 residues. Trimming left V 0 bases short and J 7 bases short, with 10 bases between. Germline V gives CDR1 SGHAT, CDR2 FQNNGV. This CDR3 is CASSLEGAGNSPLHF. The CDR3 coding sequence is TGTGCCAGCAGCTTAGAGGGGGCAGGGAATTCACCCCTCCACTTT.

This chain uses TRBV14 with TRBJ2-7; D is perhaps TRBD1 or TRBD2 (5 bases each). From germline, CDR1 is SGHDN and CDR2 FVKESK. The CDR3 has 16 residues. V dropped 3 bases and J dropped 6 bases, with 21 bases sitting between them. The CDR3 DNA is TGTGCCAGCAGCCAGTTGGGTGGGACGGCTGGACGCGAGCAGTACTTC. This codes for CASSQLGGTAGREQYF.

Of note for this clone: The junction shows a germline mismatch at one end, possibly a read error. The chain is built from TRBV7-9 and TRBJ1-2; 9 nucleotides align to TRBD1. This CDR3 is built from 13 residues. Germline V CDR1 and CDR2: SEHNR, FQNEAQ (reference sequence). The CDR3 is CASSPNPGQGDPF. In nucleotides, the CDR3 is TGTGCCAGCAGTCCTAACCCGGGACAGGGTGACCCCTTC. The full variable domain, in which reference TRBV7-9 and TRBJ1-2 provide the parts outside the CDR3, is DTGVSQNPRHKITKRGQNVTFRCDPISEHNRLYWYRQTLGQGPEFLTYFQNEAQLEKSRLLSDRFSAERPKGSFSTLEIQRTEQGDSAMYLCASSPNPGQGDPFGSGTRLTVV.

The chain joins TRBV28 to TRBJ1-4; D is perhaps TRBD1 (6 bases). This CDR3 spans 16 amino acids. The germline CDR1 and CDR2 sequences are MDHEN and SYDVKM. Trimming cost V 3 bases and J 6 bases, with 17 bases left between them. CDR3 sequence (DNA): TGTGCCAGCAGTTTTGGGGGGGCTCTCTTACATGAAAAACTGTTTTTT. It translates to CASSFGGALLHEKLFF.

V usage is TRBV19 and J usage is TRBJ1-1, with D possibly being TRBD1 (6 bases). V was trimmed by 8 bases and J by 4 bases, leaving 20 bases between them. Germline CDR1 reads LNHDA; CDR2 reads SQIVND (reference sequence). The CDR3 spans 15 residues. The CDR3 here is CASCLYPGQCTEAFF. The CDR3 DNA reads as TGTGCCAGTTGCCTCTACCCAGGACAGTGCACTGAAGCTTTCTTT.

This chain connects TRBV27 to TRBJ1-2, with no clear D. The germline CDR1 and CDR2 sequences are MNHEY and SMNVEV (reference sequence). The CDR3 is 14 amino acids. The V end was cut by 2 bases, the J end by 4 bases, with 11 bases between. The CDR3: CASSLRAGLYGYTF. In DNA form, the CDR3 reads TGTGCCAGCAGTTTACGGGCAGGACTCTATGGCTACACCTTC.

This rearrangement joins TRBV27 to TRBJ2-7, with D unclear. In germline, CDR1 is MNHEY, CDR2 SMNVEV (reference sequence). The CDR3 is 13 amino acids. Trimming pared 5 bases from V and 1 base from J, leaving 9 bases between. The CDR3 DNA is TGTGCCAGCAGTAACTCTAATTCCTACGAGCAGTACTTC. Protein: CASSNSNSYEQYF.

The count of this clone is one. The rearrangement joins TRBV6-4 to TRBJ1-2, with 7 bases lining up with TRBD1. CDR1 is MRHNA, CDR2 SNTAGT, per germline. The CDR3 spans 14 residues. Trimming removed 6 bases from V and 5 bases from J; junction bases left unmatched: 9. CDR3 loop: CASSPTGTAYGYTF. The CDR3 nucleotides are TGTGCCAGCAGCCCAACCGGGACAGCTTATGGCTACACCTTC.

The rearrangement links TRBV25-1 to TRBJ1-4, with D maybe TRBD1 (6 bases). The CDR3 is made up of 16 amino acids. The germline V gene encodes CDR1 MGHDK and CDR2 SYGVNS. Trimming removed 3 bases at V and 5 bases at J, with 16 bases between. The CDR3: CASSDPGTPKNEKLFF. The CDR3 coding sequence is TGTGCCAGCAGTGACCCTGGGACACCAAAAAATGAAAAACTGTTTTTT.

The table lists this clone with a count of one. The chain combines TRBV5-1 with TRBJ1-1; D is unresolved. The germline V gene has CDR1 SGHRS and CDR2 YFSETQ. Trimming took 0 bases from V and 8 from J, leaving 11 bases between them. The CDR3 has 13 residues. CDR3 in DNA: TGCGCCAGCAGCTTGGGAGCAGGAGGGGAAGCTTTCTTT. Residues: CASSLGAGGEAFF. Full variable domain (outside the CDR3, taken from reference TRBV5-1 and TRBJ1-1): KAGVTQTPRYLIKTRGQQVTLSCSPISGHRSVSWYQQTPGQGLQFLFEYFSETQRNKGNFPGRFSGRQFSNSRSEMNVSTLELGDSALYLCASSLGAGGEAFFGQGTRLTVV.

The chain is built from TRBV10-3 and TRBJ1-1; perhaps TRBD1 as D (6 bases). V dropped 6 bases and J dropped 0 bases, with 17 bases sitting between them. The germline V gene has CDR1 ENHRY and CDR2 SYGVKD. This CDR3 is built from 16 residues. The CDR3 nucleotides read TGTGCCATCAGCGGTGGTAGGGGGAGTCTGAACACTGAAGCTTTCTTT. This codes for CAISGGRGSLNTEAFF.

The J gene is TRBJ1-1, the V gene TRBV7-8; 7 bases match TRBD1. Germline V CDR1 and CDR2: SGHVS, FQNEAQ. After removal of 5 bases from V and 1 base from J, the junction contained 10 bases not matched to a gene. The CDR3 runs to 16 residues. The CDR3, as DNA: TGTGCCAGCAGCCGATCACAGGGGATACGGAACACTGAAGCTTTCTTT. Residues: CASSRSQGIRNTEAFF.

V and J are TRBV4-1 and TRBJ2-6, with 8 bases fitting TRBD1. V trimming: 6 bases; J trimming: 2 bases; junction bases outside the gene matches: 9. The CDR3 covers 17 residues. Germline V gene lookup returns CDR1 MGHRA and CDR2 YSYEKL. CDR3 DNA: TGCGCCAGCAGTCATACCAGGGGGCCGACTGGGGCCAACGTCCTGACTTTC. Amino acid sequence: CASSHTRGPTGANVLTF.

The chain is built from TRBV19 and TRBJ1-1; 8 nucleotides line up with TRBD1. The CDR3 loop spans 15 amino acids. The trim removed 4 bases at V and 4 bases at J, leaving 8 bases unmatched. Germline V gene sequence: CDR1 LNHDA, CDR2 SQIVND (reference sequence). The CDR3 sequence: CASSKGTGYVTEAFF. The CDR3 DNA reads TGTGCCAGTAGTAAAGGGACAGGTTACGTCACTGAAGCTTTCTTT. Full variable domain (outside the CDR3, taken from reference TRBV19 and TRBJ1-1): DGGITQSPKYLFRKEGQNVTLSCEQNLNHDAMYWYRQDPGQGLRLIYYSQIVNDFQKGDIAEGYSVSREKKESFPLTVTSAQKNPTAFYLCASSKGTGYVTEAFFGQGTRLTVV.

This chain connects TRBV2 to TRBJ1-1; no firm D call. V lost 2 bases to trimming and J lost 2 bases, with 6 bases between them. The CDR3 consists of 13 residues. CDR1 and CDR2 (germline): SNHLY, FYNNEI. The CDR3 here is CASSESGNTEAFF. The CDR3 DNA follows: TGTGCCAGCAGTGAATCGGGAAACACTGAAGCTTTCTTT.

The chain employs TRBV27 and TRBJ1-5; D gene uncertain. Germline loops: CDR1 MNHEY, CDR2 SMNVEV (reference sequence). This CDR3 has 14 amino acids. V was shortened by 4 bases and J by 2 bases, with 9 bases between the two germline ends. CDR3 amino acids: CASSYSGGNQPQHF. DNA of the CDR3: TGTGCCAGCAGTTACAGTGGAGGCAATCAGCCCCAGCATTTT.

The gene calls are TRBV11-2 and TRBJ1-2; 8 bases agree with TRBD1. Unmatched junction bases numbered 12, after V lost 3 bases and J lost 6 bases. The germline V gene has CDR1 SGHAT and CDR2 FQNNGV. The CDR3 runs 16 residues. The CDR3 spells CASSFDYRTGRDGYTF. The CDR3 DNA is TGTGCCAGCAGCTTCGATTACAGGACAGGGAGGGATGGCTACACCTTC.

The CDR3 sequence is CASSQAPQGLGTEAFF. CDR3 DNA: TGTGCCAGCAGCCAAGCCCCCCAGGGGTTGGGCACTGAAGCTTTCTTT. The rearrangement links TRBV3-1 (or the pseudogene TRBV3-2) to TRBJ1-1; the D gene is possibly TRBD1 (6 bases). Germline V gene sequence: CDR1 LGHDT, CDR2 YNNKEL (reference sequence). V was shortened by 1 base and J by 4 bases, with 16 bases between the two germline ends. The CDR3 consists of 16 residues.

This chain links TRBV5-6 with TRBJ2-7, with D possibly matching TRBD1 (6 bases). Trimming shortened V by 0 bases and J by 0 bases, and 13 bases separated the two germline ends. Germline V CDR1 and CDR2: SGHDT, YYEEEE. This CDR3 is 16 amino acids long. This chain's CDR3 is CASSLGGQRVSYEQYF. In nucleotides, the CDR3 is TGTGCCAGCAGCTTGGGAGGACAGAGGGTCTCCTACGAGCAGTACTTC.

This clone was seen once. The genes are TRBV19 and TRBJ1-2; TRBD1 matches 9 bases. J gave up 2 bases and V 8 bases, and 9 bases lay outside the gene matches. The CDR3 length is 15 residues. Per germline, CDR1 LNHDA and CDR2 SQIVND (reference sequence). The DNA of the CDR3 is TGTGCCAGTCTACCCGGGACAGGGCGAAACTATGGCTACACCTTC. This translates into CASLPGTGRNYGYTF.

The CDR3: CASSEHRVHTEAFF. In nucleotides, the CDR3 is TGTGCCAGCAGTGAGCACAGGGTCCACACTGAAGCTTTCTTT. This rearrangement joins TRBV6-1 to TRBJ1-1, with D tentatively TRBD1 (6 bases). Trimming took 3 bases from V and 3 from J, leaving 11 bases between them. The germline V gene has CDR1 MNHNS and CDR2 SASEGT. This CDR3 is built from 14 residues.

V gene TRBV3-1 (or the pseudogene TRBV3-2) combines with J gene TRBJ1-4; unclear D gene. This CDR3 comprises 14 residues. Germline CDR1 reads LGHDT; CDR2 reads YNNKEL (reference sequence). V shed 5 bases and J shed 3 bases, with 10 bases lying between them. In DNA, the CDR3 is TGTGCCAGCAGCTTGGGGAGGCCTAATGAAAAACTGTTTTTT. Protein: CASSLGRPNEKLFF.

The chain has TRBV10-2 and TRBJ2-1; 11 bases are shared with TRBD2. V lost 4 bases to trimming and J lost 11 bases; unmatched junction nucleotides: 7. The germline gives CDR1 WSHSY, CDR2 SAAADI. The CDR3 runs 14 residues. The CDR3 is CASSGGLAGGQQFF. The CDR3 DNA sequence: TGCGCCAGCAGTGGTGGTCTAGCGGGAGGTCAGCAGTTCTTC.

The V and J genes are TRBV3-1 (or the pseudogene TRBV3-2) and TRBJ1-1; the D is unclear. The CDR3 covers 16 residues. The V end was cut by 0 bases, the J end by 1 base, with 12 bases between. Germline CDR1 reads LGHDT; CDR2 reads YNNKEL (reference sequence). CDR3 in amino acids: CASSQDYMGGNTEAFF. CDR3 DNA sequence: TGTGCCAGCAGCCAAGATTATATGGGTGGGAACACTGAAGCTTTCTTT.

The DNA of the CDR3 is TGTGCCAGCAGCCTGGACAGTTCGGAGTATGGCTACACCTTC. It codes for CASSLDSSEYGYTF. V gene TRBV7-9 combines with J gene TRBJ1-2; possible D gene TRBD1, 6 bases. This CDR3 contains 14 residues. Trimming shortened V by 5 bases and J by 5 bases, and 15 bases separated the two germline ends. The germline gives CDR1 SEHNR, CDR2 FQNEAQ (reference sequence). Drawing the rest from reference TRBV7-9 and TRBJ1-2, the complete variable domain is DTGVSQNPRHKITKRGQNVTFRCDPISEHNRLYWYRQTLGQGPEFLTYFQNEAQLEKSRLLSDRFSAERPKGSFSTLEIQRTEQGDSAMYLCASSLDSSEYGYTFGSGTRLTVV.

V gene TRBV11-2 combines with J gene TRBJ1-1; a possible D gene is TRBD1 (6 bases). Germline lookup yields CDR1 SGHAT and CDR2 FQNNGV. This CDR3 has 15 residues. Between the trimmed V and J ends, which lost 5 bases and 2 bases, there was a span of 15 bases. DNA of the CDR3: TGTGCCAGCAGCGCACGCAGAGGGGGAAACACTGAAGCTTTCTTT. The encoded protein is CASSARRGGNTEAFF.

The V call is TRBV29-1, the J call TRBJ1-3, with a weak D call TRBD1 (6 bases). This CDR3 has 18 residues. Germline V gene sequence: CDR1 SQVTM, CDR2 ANQGSEA. V gave up 7 bases and J gave up 7 bases, with 32 bases separating them. The DNA for the CDR3 is TGCAGCGCATCTGACCAGAGAGTTGGGGGGCTTGATTCTAACACCATATATTTT. This sequence encodes CSASDQRVGGLDSNTIYF.